This passage covers 28 T cell receptor beta chains from one sample sequenced in a study of T cell repertoires in cytomegalovirus infection (dated 2019 in TCRdb). The sequencing machine was an Illumina HiSeq 1500. Starting from the raw public reads, TCRdb applied fastp trimming at Q25, assembled clones with MiXCR and retained in-frame beta chains. Every CDR3 protein is listed once, alongside the most common genes and DNA of its rows. For this sample the table gives fewer than 550,000 distinct CDR3 sequences, of which approximately 31% were detected only once. The ten largest account for about an eighth of the sample. Source material: PBMCs. The receptor set was obtained from a human donor in good health (CMV status not recorded). Some clones in this sample may be carry-over from other donors' samples.

This clonotype was recorded a few times. This chain joins TRBV18 and TRBJ2-4; D not resolved. The CDR3 loop spans 14 amino acids. Trimming removed 0 bases at V and 5 bases at J, with 8 bases between. CDR1 is KGHSH, CDR2 LQKENI, per germline. The CDR3 DNA reads as TGTGCCAGCTCACCACCGGCTCAGCAAAACATTCAGTACTTC. It yields the protein CASSPPAQQNIQYF.

In its sample, this clonotype was seen a few times. The CDR3 reads CASSTQGTGELFF. Written as DNA, the CDR3 is TGTGCCAGCAGCACACAGGGGACCGGGGAGCTGTTTTTT. The V call is TRBV5-6, the J call TRBJ2-2, with 7 bases fitting TRBD1. Germline CDR1 and CDR2: SGHDT and YYEEEE. The CDR3 sequence is 13 residues long. Germline trimming cut 4 bases from V and 5 bases from J; bases unmatched to any gene: 2.

This clonotype was seen ten or more times. The chain is built from TRBV2 and TRBJ1-1, with 7 bases lining up with TRBD1. Germline V CDR1 and CDR2: SNHLY, FYNNEI. Trimming at V came to 6 bases and at J to 4 bases, leaving 5 bases not matched to a gene. The CDR3 is made up of 13 amino acids. The CDR3 loop reads CASRGRGSTEAFF. CDR3 coding DNA: TGTGCCAGCAGAGGCAGGGGGTCCACTGAAGCTTTCTTT.

The rearrangement uses TRBV5-6 and TRBJ1-5; D not resolved. This CDR3 is 15 amino acids long. Germline V CDR1 and CDR2: SGHDT, YYEEEE. The germline V and J ends were trimmed by 6 bases and 4 bases, with 17 bases remaining between them. The CDR3 DNA reads TGTGCCAGCAAGAGTTTTGGGGTAGCGAATCAGCCCCAGCATTTT. It specifies CASKSFGVANQPQHF.

The chain employs TRBV11-2 and TRBJ1-1; D gene ambiguous. Germline V CDR1 and CDR2: SGHAT, FQNNGV. The V gene lost 5 bases and the J gene lost 1 base, with 11 bases spanning the gap. The CDR3 is 14 residues long. CDR3 DNA sequence: TGTGCCAGCAGCCCCAACCTGGCGAACACTGAAGCTTTCTTT. Protein product: CASSPNLANTEAFF. The whole variable domain, remainder taken from reference TRBV11-2 and TRBJ1-1, is EAGVAQSPRYKIIEKRQSVAFWCNPISGHATLYWYQQILGQGPKLLIQFQNNGVVDDSQLPKDRFSAERLKGVDSTLKIQPAKLEDSAVYLCASSPNLANTEAFFGQGTRLTVV.

The chain combines TRBV12-3 or TRBV12-4 with TRBJ2-2; D is undetermined. V lost 2 bases, J lost 7 bases, and 11 bases lay in between. This CDR3 is 14 amino acids long. The CDR3 region has the DNA TGTGCCAGCAGTTTACAAGGTTGGATCGGGGAGCTGTTTTTT. This encodes CASSLQGWIGELFF.

The chain carries TRBV10-3 and TRBJ2-5; 11 positions agree with TRBD2. This CDR3 contains 16 residues. Germline values: CDR1 ENHRY, CDR2 SYGVKD. The V and J ends lost 6 bases and 1 base, in that order; junction bases with no gene match: 7. CDR3 nucleotides: TGTGCCATCAGCCCCTCTAGCGGGGGGCCCCAAGAGACCCAGTACTTC. It codes for CAISPSSGGPQETQYF.

This clonotype was found many times. The rearrangement joins TRBV7-9 to TRBJ2-5; TRBD1 agrees at 9 bases. After removal of 1 base from V and 3 bases from J, the junction contained 3 bases not matched to a gene. Germline CDR1 is SEHNR and CDR2 is FQNEAQ (reference sequence). There are 15 residues in the CDR3. The CDR3 loop is CASSLGDRVEETQYF. As DNA, the CDR3 is TGTGCCAGCAGCTTAGGGGACAGGGTTGAAGAGACCCAGTACTTC. Using reference TRBV7-9 and TRBJ2-5 for the parts outside the CDR3, the full variable domain is DTGVSQNPRHKITKRGQNVTFRCDPISEHNRLYWYRQTLGQGPEFLTYFQNEAQLEKSRLLSDRFSAERPKGSFSTLEIQRTEQGDSAMYLCASSLGDRVEETQYFGPGTRLLVL.

This clonotype has just a few counts. This sequence joins TRBV19 and TRBJ1-5; TRBD1 matches at 10 bases. The CDR3 consists of 16 residues. Germline CDR1 LNHDA, CDR2 SQIVND (reference sequence). The junction had 8 bases not matched to a gene; V was cut back by 5 bases and J by 4 bases. The CDR3, as DNA: TGTGCCAGTAGTTTCTTACGACAGGGGGCAAATCAGCCCCAGCATTTT. As protein: CASSFLRQGANQPQHF.

V gene TRBV20-1 combines with J gene TRBJ2-5, with 11 bases aligning to TRBD2. Germline V gene data show CDR1 as DFQATT and CDR2 as SNEGSKA (reference sequence). The length of the CDR3 is 15 residues. Unmatched junction bases numbered 6, after V lost 2 bases and J lost 4 bases. The CDR3 loop reads CSARPPSGRSETQYF. The CDR3 DNA reads as TGCAGTGCTAGACCCCCTAGCGGGAGGTCAGAGACCCAGTACTTC.

This clonotype was seen a handful of times. This chain joins TRBV12-3 or TRBV12-4 and TRBJ2-3; 14 nucleotides align to TRBD2. V lost 6 bases, J lost 4 bases, and 9 bases stayed unmatched. The CDR3 loop spans 17 amino acids. CDR3 DNA: TGTGCCAGCAGCCCAGGACTAGCGGGGGGTTGGGCAGATACGCAGTATTTT. As protein: CASSPGLAGGWADTQYF.

The CDR3 sequence is CSARPAAETQYF. Written as DNA, the CDR3 is TGCAGTGCTAGGCCAGCAGCTGAGACCCAGTACTTC. The J gene is TRBJ2-5, the V gene TRBV20-1; D is ambiguous. The CDR3 covers 12 residues. The V gene lost 3 bases and the J gene lost 5 bases, with 10 bases spanning the gap. In germline, CDR1 is DFQATT, CDR2 SNEGSKA (reference sequence).

The sample holds many counts of this clonotype. The chain uses TRBV11-2 and TRBJ2-2; a possible D gene is TRBD1 (6 bases). This CDR3 contains 18 residues. V lost 3 bases to trimming and J lost 5 bases, with 22 bases between them. CDR1 and CDR2 from the germline V gene are SGHAT and FQNNGV. CDR3 sequence: CASSFDVGAYERTGELFF. The CDR3, as DNA: TGTGCCAGCAGCTTCGACGTGGGGGCGTATGAGAGGACCGGGGAGCTGTTTTTT.

V and J are TRBV28 and TRBJ2-5, with D unclear. The CDR3 length is 16 residues. V was cut by 7 bases and J by 0 bases, with 18 bases left in between. Germline values: CDR1 MDHEN, CDR2 SYDVKM. The CDR3 nucleotides read TGTGCCAGCAATAACCCCCAGAGGAAGTACCAAGAGACCCAGTACTTC. This encodes CASNNPQRKYQETQYF.

This clonotype has more than one count but fewer than ten. The chain couples TRBV19 to TRBJ2-7; tentative D call: TRBD2 (6 bases). V lost 4 bases to trimming and J lost 7 bases, with 11 bases between them. In germline, CDR1 is LNHDA, CDR2 SQIVND (reference sequence). The CDR3 is 12 residues long. CDR3 amino acids: CASSTLGGEQYF. For the CDR3, the DNA is TGTGCCAGTAGTACCCTAGGAGGGGAGCAGTACTTC.

The chain recombines TRBV10-3 with TRBJ1-5; D is unclear. The CDR3 sequence is 15 residues long. V lost 0 bases and J 1 base, leaving 7 bases between the germline ends. Germline V gene sequence: CDR1 ENHRY, CDR2 SYGVKD. CDR3 in amino acids: CAISESLGSNQPQHF. The CDR3, as DNA: TGTGCCATCAGTGAGTCTCTGGGGAGCAATCAGCCCCAGCATTTT.

The table lists this clonotype with many counts. V and J are TRBV7-2 and TRBJ2-5; the D is unclear. Germline assignment: CDR1 SGHTA and CDR2 FQGNSA. Trimming removed 5 bases at V and 5 bases at J, with 9 bases between. This CDR3 has 12 residues. The CDR3 loop is CASSLLGETQYF. CDR3 in DNA: TGTGCCAGCAGCCTCCTAGGGGAGACCCAGTACTTC.

The chain links TRBV4-1 to TRBJ1-5; D not certain. The CDR3 consists of 13 residues. Germline values: CDR1 MGHRA, CDR2 YSYEKL. Trimming took off 1 base at V and 5 bases at J, with 6 bases between the two ends. The CDR3 is CASSQVSDQPQHF. As DNA, the CDR3 is TGCGCCAGCAGCCAAGTTTCCGATCAGCCCCAGCATTTT.

The chain employs TRBV24-1 and TRBJ1-3; D remains unclear. Per germline, CDR1 KGHDR and CDR2 SFDVKD. Trimming left V 4 bases short and J 0 bases short, with 12 bases between. The CDR3 length is 16 residues. CDR3 sequence reads: CATSDSTATSGNTIYF. CDR3 DNA sequence: TGTGCCACCAGTGACAGTACAGCTACCTCTGGAAACACCATATATTTT.

The V call is TRBV5-3, the J call TRBJ2-2, with 10 bases matching TRBD1. TRBV5-3 counts as an open reading frame of uncertain function. CDR3 length equals 17 residues. J lost 1 base, V lost 8 bases, and 11 bases had no gene match. In DNA, the CDR3 is TGTGCCAGCAGCAGGGGACAGGGGATAGAGAACACCGGGGAGCTGTTTTTT. Protein: CASSRGQGIENTGELFF.

This clonotype was detected only a few times. The chain carries TRBV5-6 and TRBJ2-3; no clear D gene. V dropped 2 bases and J dropped 5 bases, with 9 bases sitting between them. The CDR3 totals 13 residues. CDR1 is SGHDT, CDR2 YYEEEE, per germline. The CDR3 nucleotides read TGTGCCAGCAGCTTTGGCCTCAGAGATACGCAGTATTTT. It specifies CASSFGLRDTQYF. Based on the CDR3 plus reference TRBV5-6 and TRBJ2-3, the full variable domain is DAGVTQSPTHLIKTRGQQVTLRCSPKSGHDTVSWYQQALGQGPQFIFQYYEEEERQRGNFPDRFSGHQFPNYSSELNVNALLLGDSALYLCASSFGLRDTQYFGPGTRLTVL.

With respect to this clonotype: Germline is not matched at one junction end, which may reflect a read error. This chain uses TRBV7-6 with TRBJ2-5; D ambiguous. CDR3 length: 16 residues. CDR1 and CDR2 from the germline V gene are SGHVS and FNYEAQ. The CDR3 region is CASSPGPGYLQETQCF. The CDR3 DNA reads TGTGCTAGCAGCCCAGGCCCCGGCTACTTACAAGAGACCCAGTGCTTC.

Details on this clonotype: It may be a read error: a sequence one base away is much more abundant. The conserved phenylalanine or tryptophan normally closing the CDR3 is absent here, so this likely arose from a read error. The DNA is left out, because the CDR3 cannot be placed on it with certainty; the CDR3 is given as TCRdb lists it. This chain connects TRBV6-6 to TRBJ1-1; the DNA was not compared with TRBD1, the D call given in the table. Germline assignment: CDR1 MNHNY and CDR2 SVGAGI (reference sequence). The CDR3 has 13 amino acids, counting both end residues. The CDR3 region is CASSYGGPGETFL.

The rearrangement links TRBV18 to TRBJ1-1; no definite D call. CDR3 length equals 13 residues. V lost 2 bases and J 0 bases, leaving 4 bases between the germline ends. CDR1 and CDR2 (germline): KGHSH, LQKENI. The CDR3 loop is CASSPGVNTEAFF. In DNA form, the CDR3 reads TGTGCCAGCTCACCAGGGGTGAACACTGAAGCTTTCTTT. Drawing the rest from reference TRBV18 and TRBJ1-1, the complete variable domain is NAGVMQNPRHLVRRRGQEARLRCSPMKGHSHVYWYRQLPEEGLKFMVYLQKENIIDESGMPKERFSAEFPKEGPSILRIQQVVRGDSAAYFCASSPGVNTEAFFGQGTRLTVV.

The chain carries TRBV28 and TRBJ1-6; 8 bases agree with TRBD1. Per germline, CDR1 MDHEN and CDR2 SYDVKM. V dropped 10 bases and J dropped 11; count of bases not matched to a gene: 7. CDR3 length equals 12 residues. CDR3 DNA: TGTGCCACGACAGGGGATCGGGCACCCCTCCACTTT. This translates into CATTGDRAPLHF.

The chain links TRBV15 to TRBJ2-7, with 7 bases aligning to TRBD2. Germline CDR1 LNHNV, CDR2 YYDKDF (reference sequence). V trimming: 4 bases; J trimming: 2 bases; junction bases outside the gene matches: 8. This CDR3 is 15 amino acids long. CDR3 sequence: CATSNRGLGAYEQYF. The CDR3 DNA is TGTGCCACCAGCAACCGAGGACTAGGAGCCTACGAGCAGTACTTC. Based on the CDR3 plus reference TRBV15 and TRBJ2-7, the full variable domain is DAMVIQNPRYQVTQFGKPVTLSCSQTLNHNVMYWYQQKSSQAPKLLFHYYDKDFNNEADTPDNFQSRRPNTSFCFLDIRSPGLGDTAMYLCATSNRGLGAYEQYFGPGTRLTVT.

In this sample, this clonotype turned up a few times. V gene TRBV12-3 or TRBV12-4 combines with J gene TRBJ2-1; 9 bases agree with TRBD2. Trimming took 9 bases from V and 7 from J; bases not matched to a gene: 4. This CDR3 spans 12 amino acids. The CDR3 reads CASGLAINEQFF. The CDR3 DNA follows: TGTGCCAGTGGACTAGCGATAAATGAGCAGTTCTTC.

Concerning this clonotype: The junction departs from the called germline gene at one end, perhaps through a read error. The chain joins TRBV4-2 to TRBJ2-6; the D gene could be TRBD1 or TRBD2 (5 bases each). The CDR3 spans 17 residues. Germline CDR1 is LGHNA and CDR2 is YNFKEQ. The CDR3 sequence is CASSQGTQLNGAHVLTF. The DNA for the CDR3 is TGTGCCAGCAGCCAAGGTACACAGCTTAACGGGGCCCACGTCCTGACTTTC.